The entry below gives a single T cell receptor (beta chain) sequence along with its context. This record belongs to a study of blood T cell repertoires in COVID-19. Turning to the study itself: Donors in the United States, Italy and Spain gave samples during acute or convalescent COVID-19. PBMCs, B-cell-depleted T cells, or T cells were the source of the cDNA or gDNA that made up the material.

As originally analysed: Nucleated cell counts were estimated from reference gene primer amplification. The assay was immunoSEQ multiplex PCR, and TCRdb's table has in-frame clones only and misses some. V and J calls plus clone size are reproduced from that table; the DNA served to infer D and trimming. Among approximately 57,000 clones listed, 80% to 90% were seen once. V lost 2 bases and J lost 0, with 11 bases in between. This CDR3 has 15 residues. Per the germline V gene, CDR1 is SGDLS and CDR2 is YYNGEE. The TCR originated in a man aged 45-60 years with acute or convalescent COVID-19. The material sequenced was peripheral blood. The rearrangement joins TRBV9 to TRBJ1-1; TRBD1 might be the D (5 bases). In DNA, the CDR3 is TGTGCCAGCAGCGTCGGGGGGAGCATGAACACTGAAGCTTTCTTT. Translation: CASSVGGSMNTEAFF.